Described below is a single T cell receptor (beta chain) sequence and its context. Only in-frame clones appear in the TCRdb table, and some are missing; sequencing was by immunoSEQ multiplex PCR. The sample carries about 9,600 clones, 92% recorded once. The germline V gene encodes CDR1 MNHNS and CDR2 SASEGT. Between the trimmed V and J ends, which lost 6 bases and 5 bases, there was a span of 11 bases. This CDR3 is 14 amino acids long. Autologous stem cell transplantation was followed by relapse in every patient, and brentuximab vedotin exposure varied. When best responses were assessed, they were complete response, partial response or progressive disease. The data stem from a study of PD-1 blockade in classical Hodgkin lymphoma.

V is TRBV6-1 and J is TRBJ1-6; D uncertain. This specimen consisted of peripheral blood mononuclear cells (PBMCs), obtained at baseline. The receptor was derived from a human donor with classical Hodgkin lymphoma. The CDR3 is CASRRTVNNSPLHF. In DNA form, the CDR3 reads TGTGCCAGCAGGCGGACCGTGAATAATTCACCCCTCCACTTT.